This T cell receptor beta chain was captured by sequencing in a study of blood T cell repertoires in COVID-19. Across the whole study: The origin of the acute and convalescent COVID-19 samples was the United States, Italy and Spain. T cells, B-cell-depleted T cells, or PBMCs provided the cDNA or gDNA that served as material.

Trimming shortened V by 6 bases and J by 5 bases, and 16 bases separated the two germline ends. Germline CDR1 KGHSH, CDR2 LQKENI. This CDR3 is 14 amino acids long. Original processing notes: Quantification of nucleated cells was approximated via reference gene primer amplification. TCRdb's table, derived via immunoSEQ multiplex PCR, lists solely in-frame clones and lacks some. The DNA gave D and trimming, while V, J and clone size come from that table. The table records about 250,000 clones, over 70% of them present only once. This clone was recorded many times. Sequenced sample: peripheral blood. The genes are TRBV18 and TRBJ2-5; D may be TRBD2 (7 bases). The TCR originated in a woman over 75 with acute or convalescent COVID-19. CDR3 coding DNA: TGTGCCAGCTCTCCTAACAGGGAGGGGGAGACCCAGTACTTC. Protein sequence: CASSPNREGETQYF.